This is a list of T cell receptor beta chains from one sample in a study of blood T cells in healthy people across ages. TCRdb re-called the 5' RACE reads with MiXCR, one entry per CDR3 protein. The sample consists of about 930,000 distinct CDR3 sequences, under 35% of them appearing once. Separately, the same data were catalogued under a study of T cells of mothers and their children.

Sequencing was carried out using blood. The receptors were sampled from a woman aged 40-49 years in good health. Each CDR3 is given with its conserved first and last residue. D genes are given only for firm matches. A clone size is listed for some rows: how often the clone was seen (once, few, many), or a class if it is expanded.

>NA|TRBV29-1|TRBJ1-1|NA
TGCAGCGTTGAACCGGACGGGTTGAACACTGAAGCTTTCTTT
CSVEPDGLNTEAFF
>once|TRBV4-1|TRBJ2-5|TRBD2
TGCGCCAGCAGCCAAGGCGGGGGGGACCGAGAGACCCAGTACTTC
CASSQGGGDRETQYF
>NA|TRBV28|TRBJ1-2|NA
TGTGCCAGCAGAACCGGGAGCCCTAACTATGGCTACACCTTC
CASRTGSPNYGYTF
>NA|TRBV7-9|TRBJ1-2|TRBD1
TGTGCCAGCAGCCAATCCGGGACAGACGAAATCGGCTATGGCTACACCTTC
CASSQSGTDEIGYGYTF
>many|TRBV27|TRBJ2-3|NA
TGTGCCAGCAGTCTGAAGGGTAGGACAGATACGCAGTATTTT
CASSLKGRTDTQYF
>few|TRBV28|TRBJ1-2|NA
TGTGCCAGCAGTTTAGACAGGAGAGCTTTTGGCTACACCTTC
CASSLDRRAFGYTF
>few|TRBV14|TRBJ2-5|NA
TGTGCCAGCAGCCAACGGACAGTACAAGAGACCCAGTACTTC
CASSQRTVQETQYF
>few|TRBV5-5|TRBJ1-2|NA
TGTGCCAGCACCCCTACCTTGACACAGGGCTACACCTTC
CASTPTLTQGYTF
>NA|TRBV20-1|TRBJ1-6|NA
TGCAGTGCTCCCTCCGGGACCGATAATTCACCCCTCCACTTT
CSAPSGTDNSPLHF
>few|TRBV6-6|TRBJ2-3|TRBD2
TGTGCCAGCAGTCGACGACTAGCGGTAACAAGCACAGATACGCAGTATTTT
CASSRRLAVTSTDTQYF
>NA|TRBV7-2|TRBJ1-2|NA
TGTGCCAGCTTCAGGGGATCTAACTATGGCTACACCTTC
CASFRGSNYGYTF
>few|TRBV7-2|TRBJ1-2|NA
TGTGCCAGCAGCTTAGCGCAAGGGGGGGCAGGTGGCTACACCTTC
CASSLAQGGAGGYTF
>few|TRBV6-2/TRBV6-3|TRBJ1-5|TRBD1
TGTGCCACATTCGGACAGGGAGATAATCAGCCCCAGCATTTT
CATFGQGDNQPQHF
>NA|TRBV28|TRBJ1-6|TRBD1
TGTGCCAGCCTAACCGGGACAGGGGTTTCACCCCTCCACTTT
CASLTGTGVSPLHF
>NA|TRBV20-1|TRBJ2-1|TRBD1
TGCAGTGCTAGACCGCCGGGACAGGGGTACAATGAGCAGTTCTTC
CSARPPGQGYNEQFF
>NA|TRBV12-3/TRBV12-4|TRBJ2-7|TRBD1
TGTGCCAGCAGTGTAGGACCGGGACAGGGAGGCGAGCAGTACTTC
CASSVGPGQGGEQYF
>few|TRBV5-1|TRBJ2-7|NA
TGCGCCAGCAGCCCTGACAGAACCTGCGAGCAGTACTTC
CASSPDRTCEQYF
>many|TRBV4-3|TRBJ1-2|NA
TGCGCCAGCTCCAGCGGGGATCCTTATGGCTACACCTTC
CASSSGDPYGYTF
>many|TRBV15|TRBJ2-7|NA
TGTGCCACCAGCAGTCTCTCCTACGAGCAGTACTTC
CATSSLSYEQYF
>few|TRBV12-3/TRBV12-4|TRBJ1-1|NA
TGTGCCAGCAGTTTAGAAATGATGAACACTGAAGCTTTCTTT
CASSLEMMNTEAFF
>many|TRBV7-9|TRBJ2-7|TRBD2
TGTGCCAGCACTCTAGCGGGGGCTTCCTACGAGCAGTACTTC
CASTLAGASYEQYF
>many|TRBV7-2|TRBJ2-3|NA
TGTGCCAGCTCGCGGGACGCTAGCACAGATACGCAGTATTTT
CASSRDASTDTQYF
>few|TRBV5-4|TRBJ2-5|NA
TGTGCCAGCAGCTTGGCGAACCAAGAGACCCAGTACTTC
CASSLANQETQYF
>NA|TRBV7-9|TRBJ1-1|NA
TGTGCCAGCACCCCCGACGCCGGAGGAACTGAAGCTTTCTTT
CASTPDAGGTEAFF
>NA|TRBV7-2|TRBJ2-3|TRBD2
TGTGCCAGCAGCTTTTCAAGCGGGAGACTAGATACGCAGTATTTT
CASSFSSGRLDTQYF
>NA|TRBV20-1|TRBJ2-1|TRBD1
TGCAGTGCTAGAGAGTTGGGACAGTACAGTGAGCAGTTCTTC
CSARELGQYSEQFF
>NA|TRBV20-1|TRBJ2-4|NA
TGCAGTGCTAGAGATGTTAGGGGGGCGGACATTCAGTACTTC
CSARDVRGADIQYF
>NA|TRBV3-1|TRBJ1-1|NA
TGTGCCAGCAGCCAGTCAACAGTTGTAGCTTTCTTT
CASSQSTVVAFF
>NA|TRBV28|TRBJ2-6|TRBD1
TGTGCCAGCGTAGGCCAGGGGGCAGGGGGGGCCAACGTCCTGACTTTC
CASVGQGAGGANVLTF
>few|TRBV27|TRBJ1-2|NA
TGTGTCGCCGGCCCCAGGGGAGGCTACACCTTC
CVAGPRGGYTF
>few|TRBV5-6|TRBJ2-2|TRBD2
TGTGCCAGCAGCCAAACTAGCGGGGGGAACACCGGGGAGCTGTTTTTT
CASSQTSGGNTGELFF
>few|TRBV7-8|TRBJ1-4|NA
TGTGCCAGCAGCTTAAGGACAGTCTACAATGAAAAACTGTTTTTT
CASSLRTVYNEKLFF
>many|TRBV4-2|TRBJ2-5|NA
TGTGCCAGCAGCCAAGACGCGAGGGAAGAGACCCAGTACTTC
CASSQDAREETQYF
>many|TRBV20-1|TRBJ2-1|TRBD2
TGCAGTGCTAGAGACCCGACTAGCGGGCATCACAATGAGCAGTTCTTC
CSARDPTSGHHNEQFF
>NA|TRBV6-2/TRBV6-3|TRBJ1-1|NA
TGTGCCAGCAGTTTCTTATCGACAGACACTGAAGCTTTCTTT
CASSFLSTDTEAFF
>few|TRBV28|TRBJ2-7|NA
TGTGCCACCAGTTTGACCAACCCCTACGAGCAGTACTTC
CATSLTNPYEQYF
>NA|TRBV12-3/TRBV12-4|TRBJ2-1|NA
TGTGCCAGCAGTTTAGTGAGTCTAGTTGACAATGAGCAGTTCTTC
CASSLVSLVDNEQFF